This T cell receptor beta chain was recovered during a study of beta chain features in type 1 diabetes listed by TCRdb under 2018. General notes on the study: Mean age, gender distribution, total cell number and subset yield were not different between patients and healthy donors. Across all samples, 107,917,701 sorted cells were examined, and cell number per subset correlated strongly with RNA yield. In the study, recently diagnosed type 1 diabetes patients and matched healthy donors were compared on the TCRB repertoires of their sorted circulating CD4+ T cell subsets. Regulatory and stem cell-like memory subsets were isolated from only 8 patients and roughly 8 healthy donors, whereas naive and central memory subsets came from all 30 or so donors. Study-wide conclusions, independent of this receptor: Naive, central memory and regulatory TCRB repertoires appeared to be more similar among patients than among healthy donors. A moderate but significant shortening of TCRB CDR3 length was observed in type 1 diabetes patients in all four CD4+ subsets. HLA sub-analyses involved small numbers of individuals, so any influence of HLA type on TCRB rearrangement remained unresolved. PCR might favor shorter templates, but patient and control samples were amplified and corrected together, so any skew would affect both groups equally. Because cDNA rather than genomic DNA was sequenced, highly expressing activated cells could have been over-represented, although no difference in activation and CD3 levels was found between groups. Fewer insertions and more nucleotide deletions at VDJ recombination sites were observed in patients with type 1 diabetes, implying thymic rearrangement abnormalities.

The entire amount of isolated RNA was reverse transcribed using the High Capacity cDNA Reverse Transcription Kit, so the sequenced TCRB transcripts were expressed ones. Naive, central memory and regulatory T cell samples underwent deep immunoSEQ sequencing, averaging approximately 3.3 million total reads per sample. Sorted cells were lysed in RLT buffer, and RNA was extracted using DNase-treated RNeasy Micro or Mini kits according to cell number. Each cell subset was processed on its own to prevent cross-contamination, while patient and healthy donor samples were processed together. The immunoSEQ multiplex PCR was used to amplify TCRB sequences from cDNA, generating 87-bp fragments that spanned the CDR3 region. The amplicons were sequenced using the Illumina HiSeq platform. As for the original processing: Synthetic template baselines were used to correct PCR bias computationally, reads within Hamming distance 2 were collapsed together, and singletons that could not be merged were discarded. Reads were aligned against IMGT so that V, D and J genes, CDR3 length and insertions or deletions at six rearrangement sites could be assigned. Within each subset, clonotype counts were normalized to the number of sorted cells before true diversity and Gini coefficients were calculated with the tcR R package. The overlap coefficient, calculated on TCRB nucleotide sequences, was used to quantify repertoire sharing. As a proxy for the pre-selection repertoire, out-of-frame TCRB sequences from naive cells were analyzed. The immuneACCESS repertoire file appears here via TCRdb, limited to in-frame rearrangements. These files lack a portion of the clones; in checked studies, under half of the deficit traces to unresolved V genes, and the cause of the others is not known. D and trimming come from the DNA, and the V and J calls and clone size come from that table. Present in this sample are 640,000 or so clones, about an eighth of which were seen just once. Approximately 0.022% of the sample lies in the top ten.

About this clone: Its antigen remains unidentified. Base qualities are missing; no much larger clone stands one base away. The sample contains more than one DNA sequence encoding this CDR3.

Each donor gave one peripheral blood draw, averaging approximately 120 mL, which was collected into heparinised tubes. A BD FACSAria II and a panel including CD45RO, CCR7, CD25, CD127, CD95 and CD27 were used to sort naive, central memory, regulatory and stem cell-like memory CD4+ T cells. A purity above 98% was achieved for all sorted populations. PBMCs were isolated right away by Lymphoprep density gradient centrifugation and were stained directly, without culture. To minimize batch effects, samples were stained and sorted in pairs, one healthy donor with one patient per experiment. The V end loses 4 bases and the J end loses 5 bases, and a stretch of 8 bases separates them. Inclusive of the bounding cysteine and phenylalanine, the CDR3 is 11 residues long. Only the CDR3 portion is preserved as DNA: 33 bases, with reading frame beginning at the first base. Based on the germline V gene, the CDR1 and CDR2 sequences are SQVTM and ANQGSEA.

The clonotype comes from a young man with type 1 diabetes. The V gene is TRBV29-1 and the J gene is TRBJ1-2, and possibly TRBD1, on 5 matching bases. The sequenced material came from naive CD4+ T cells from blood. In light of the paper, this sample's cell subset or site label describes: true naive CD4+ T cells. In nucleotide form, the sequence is TGCAGCGTTGGCGAGGGGTATGGCTACACCTTC. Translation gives CSVGEGYGYTF.